The 9 T cell receptor beta chains listed next were all sequenced from one sample in a study of blood T cell repertoires in COVID-19. Some clones are missing from TCRdb's copy, which holds only in-frame ones; the method was immunoSEQ multiplex PCR. In the table there are approximately 210,000 clones, around four fifths of which are singletons. The sample was peripheral blood. Receptors originate from a man aged 50 to 60 with active or convalescent COVID-19.

In the case of this clone: A junction boundary mismatches the germline segment, possibly from a read error. This chain connects TRBV15 to TRBJ1-2, with 7 bases lining up with TRBD1. CDR1 and CDR2 (germline): LNHNV, YYDKDF (reference sequence). CDR3 length: 12 residues. In DNA form, the CDR3 reads TGTGCCACCAGCAACCGGGACAGACCTTCTATCTTC. This sequence encodes CATSNRDRPSIF. Using reference TRBV15 and TRBJ1-2 for the parts outside the CDR3, the full variable domain is DAMVIQNPRYQVTQFGKPVTLSCSQTLNHNVMYWYQQKSSQAPKLLFHYYDKDFNNEADTPDNFQSRRPNTSFCFLDIRSPGLGDTAMYLCATSNRDRPSIFGSGTRLTVV.

This CDR3 is CASRATGSPEAFF. The CDR3 region has the DNA TGTGCCAGCAGAGCGACAGGGTCCCCGGAAGCTTTCTTT. The chain recombines TRBV7-9 with TRBJ1-1; 7 bases agree with TRBD1. Germline V gives CDR1 SEHNR, CDR2 FQNEAQ (reference sequence). This CDR3 comprises 13 residues. V lost 6 bases to trimming and J lost 8 bases; unmatched junction nucleotides: 9.

The chain joins TRBV5-6 to TRBJ1-1, with D unresolved. V lost 1 base and J lost 1, with 17 bases in between. CDR3 size: 17 residues. The germline CDR1 and CDR2 sequences are SGHDT and YYEEEE. CDR3 bases: TGTGCCAGCAGCTTGACACAGACCACGTACCCGAACACTGAAGCTTTCTTT. Encoded protein: CASSLTQTTYPNTEAFF.

The chain has TRBV28 and TRBJ1-5; no clear D. The CDR3 length is 15 residues. Germline lookup yields CDR1 MDHEN and CDR2 SYDVKM. The V gene lost 3 bases and the J gene lost 1 base, with 10 bases spanning the gap. The CDR3 DNA reads TGTGCCAGCAGTTTCGGGTATAAGAGCAATCAGCCCCAGCATTTT. Translation gives CASSFGYKSNQPQHF.

CDR3 protein: CASSLVGHSSYNEQFF. CDR3 nucleotides: TGTGCCAGCAGCTTAGTGGGCCACAGCTCCTACAATGAGCAGTTCTTC. The chain recombines TRBV13 with TRBJ2-1, with unresolved D. The CDR3 extends over 16 amino acids. Germline V gene data show CDR1 as PRHDT and CDR2 as FYEKMQ (reference sequence). V was cut by 1 base and J by 0 bases, with 10 bases left in between.

The chain carries TRBV19 and TRBJ1-2; 9 positions agree with TRBD1. The V gene end was trimmed by 5 bases and the J gene end by 0 bases; junction bases not matched to a gene: 4. Germline V gene data show CDR1 as LNHDA and CDR2 as SQIVND (reference sequence). The CDR3 sequence is 15 residues long. The CDR3 is CASSGRQGANYGYTF. The CDR3 nucleotides are TGTGCCAGTAGTGGCCGACAGGGGGCTAACTATGGCTACACCTTC.

The V and J genes are TRBV5-6 and TRBJ1-3; a weak D match, TRBD1 (6 bases). The CDR3 sequence is 13 residues long. Germline lookup yields CDR1 SGHDT and CDR2 YYEEEE. The V end was cut by 3 bases, the J end by 4 bases, with 8 bases between. The CDR3 protein is CASSYDRGNTIYF. Here the CDR3 DNA reads TGTGCCAGCAGCTACGACAGGGGAAACACCATATATTTT.

The chain employs TRBV28 and TRBJ2-1, with a tentative D call TRBD2 (6 bases). Looked up from germline, CDR1 is MDHEN and CDR2 is SYDVKM. The CDR3 has 12 amino acids. Trimming removed 5 bases from V and 13 bases from J, with 15 bases in between. CDR3 DNA sequence: TGTGCCAGCAGTCCTCCCGGGAGCTTCCAGTTCTTC. Translating it yields CASSPPGSFQFF.

The rearrangement links TRBV10-3 to TRBJ1-6; 7 positions agree with TRBD1. CDR3 size: 13 residues. With V trimmed by 4 bases and J by 8 bases, 2 bases remained unmatched. The germline CDR1 and CDR2 sequences are ENHRY and SYGVKD. The CDR3 sequence is CAISGDSDSPLHF. CDR3 DNA sequence: TGTGCCATCAGTGGGGACAGTGATTCACCCCTCCACTTT.